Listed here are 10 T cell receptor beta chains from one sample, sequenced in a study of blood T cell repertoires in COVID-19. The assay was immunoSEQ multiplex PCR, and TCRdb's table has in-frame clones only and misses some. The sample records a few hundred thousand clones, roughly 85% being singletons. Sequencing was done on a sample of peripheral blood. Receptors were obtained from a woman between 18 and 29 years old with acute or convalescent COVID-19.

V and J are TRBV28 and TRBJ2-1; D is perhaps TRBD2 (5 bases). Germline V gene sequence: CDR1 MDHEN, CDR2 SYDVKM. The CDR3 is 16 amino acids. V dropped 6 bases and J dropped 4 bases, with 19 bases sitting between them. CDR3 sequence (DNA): TGTGCCAGCAGACCTCTACTAGTTCATCCTTACAATGAGCAGTTCTTC. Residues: CASRPLLVHPYNEQFF.

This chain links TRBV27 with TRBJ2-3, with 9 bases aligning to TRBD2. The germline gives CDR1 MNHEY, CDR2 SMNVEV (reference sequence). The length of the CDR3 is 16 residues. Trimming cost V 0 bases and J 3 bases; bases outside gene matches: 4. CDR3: CASSLSSGGSTDTQYF. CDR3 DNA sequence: TGTGCCAGCAGTTTATCTAGCGGGGGATCTACAGATACGCAGTATTTT.

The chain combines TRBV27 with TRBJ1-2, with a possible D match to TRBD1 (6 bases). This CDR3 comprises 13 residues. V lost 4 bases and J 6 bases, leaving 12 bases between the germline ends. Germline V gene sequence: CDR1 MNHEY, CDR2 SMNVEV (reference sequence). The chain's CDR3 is CASSSTPGDGYTF. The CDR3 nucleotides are TGTGCCAGCAGTTCCACCCCAGGGGATGGCTACACCTTC.

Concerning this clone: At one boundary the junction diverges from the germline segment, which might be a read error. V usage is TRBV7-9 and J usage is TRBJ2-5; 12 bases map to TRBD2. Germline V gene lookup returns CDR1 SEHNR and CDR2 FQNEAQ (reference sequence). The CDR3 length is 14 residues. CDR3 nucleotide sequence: TGTGCCAGCAGCCACGATACTAGCGGGGGGACCTCACACTTC. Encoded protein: CASSHDTSGGTSHF. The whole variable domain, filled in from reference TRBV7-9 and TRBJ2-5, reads DTGVSQNPRHKITKRGQNVTFRCDPISEHNRLYWYRQTLGQGPEFLTYFQNEAQLEKSRLLSDRFSAERPKGSFSTLEIQRTEQGDSAMYLCASSHDTSGGTSHFGPGTRLLVL.

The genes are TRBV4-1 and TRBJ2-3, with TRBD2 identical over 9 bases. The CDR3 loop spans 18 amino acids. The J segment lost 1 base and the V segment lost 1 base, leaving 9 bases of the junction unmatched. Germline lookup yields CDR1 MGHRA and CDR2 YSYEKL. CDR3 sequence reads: CASSQGQRGAPRTDTQYF. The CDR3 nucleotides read TGCGCCAGCAGCCAAGGGCAGCGGGGGGCGCCTCGCACAGATACGCAGTATTTT.

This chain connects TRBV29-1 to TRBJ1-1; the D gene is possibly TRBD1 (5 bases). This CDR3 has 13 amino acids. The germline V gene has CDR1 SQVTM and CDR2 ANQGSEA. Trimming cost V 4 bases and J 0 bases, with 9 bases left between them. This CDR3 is CSVAPGVNTEAFF. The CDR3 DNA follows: TGCAGCGTTGCCCCGGGGGTGAACACTGAAGCTTTCTTT.

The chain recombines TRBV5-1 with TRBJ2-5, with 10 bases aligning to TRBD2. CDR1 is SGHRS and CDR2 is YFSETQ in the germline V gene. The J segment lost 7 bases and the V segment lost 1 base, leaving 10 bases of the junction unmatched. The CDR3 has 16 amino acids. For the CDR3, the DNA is TGCGCCAGCAGCTTGAAGGCTAGCGGGGGAAAAGGGACCCAGTACTTC. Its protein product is CASSLKASGGKGTQYF.

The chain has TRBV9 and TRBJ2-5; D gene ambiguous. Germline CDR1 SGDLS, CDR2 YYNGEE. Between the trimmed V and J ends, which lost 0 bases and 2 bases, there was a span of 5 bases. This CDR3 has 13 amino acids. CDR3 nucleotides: TGTGCCAGCAGCGTAGATACTCAAGAGACCCAGTACTTC. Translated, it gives CASSVDTQETQYF.

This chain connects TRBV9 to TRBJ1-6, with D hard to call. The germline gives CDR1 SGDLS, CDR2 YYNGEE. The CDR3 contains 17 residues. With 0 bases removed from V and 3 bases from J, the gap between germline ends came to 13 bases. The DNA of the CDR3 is TGTGCCAGCAGCGTAGGGAGGGCAGGCGGCTATAATTCACCCCTCCACTTT. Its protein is CASSVGRAGGYNSPLHF.

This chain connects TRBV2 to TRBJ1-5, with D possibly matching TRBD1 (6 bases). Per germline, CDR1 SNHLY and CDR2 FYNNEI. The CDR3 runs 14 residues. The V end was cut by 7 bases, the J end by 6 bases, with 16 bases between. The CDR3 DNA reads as TGTGCCAGCAAGGTAACAGGGCTGGGTCAGCCCCAGCATTTT. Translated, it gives CASKVTGLGQPQHF.